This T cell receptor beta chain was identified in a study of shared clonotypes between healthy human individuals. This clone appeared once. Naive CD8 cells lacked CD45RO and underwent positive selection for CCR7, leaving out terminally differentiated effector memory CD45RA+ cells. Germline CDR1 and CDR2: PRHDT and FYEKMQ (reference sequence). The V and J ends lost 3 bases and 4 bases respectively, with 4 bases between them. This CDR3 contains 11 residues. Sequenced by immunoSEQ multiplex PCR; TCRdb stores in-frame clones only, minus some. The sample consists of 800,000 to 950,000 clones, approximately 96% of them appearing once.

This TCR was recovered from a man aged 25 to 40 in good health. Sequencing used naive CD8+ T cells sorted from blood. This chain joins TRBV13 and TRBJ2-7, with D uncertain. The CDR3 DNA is TGTGCCAGCAGCTTCAGGTACGAGCAGTACTTC. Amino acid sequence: CASSFRYEQYF.